What follows are 17 T cell receptor beta chains derived from one specimen sequenced in a study of lymphopenia after photon versus proton radiotherapy. Clones were read by immunoSEQ multiplex PCR, and TCRdb kept only the in-frame ones, dropping some. The sample comprises roughly 25,000 clones, roughly 87% of which are singletons, and roughly 19% rests with the top ten. The material was peripheral blood, obtained from a patient treated with photon-based radiotherapy. These receptors all come from a man aged 50 or older with gastric cancer.

The V call is TRBV20-1, the J call TRBJ1-2; D ambiguous. V was pared by 5 bases and J by 4 bases, with 8 bases between. Germline values: CDR1 DFQATT, CDR2 SNEGSKA (reference sequence). CDR3 size: 11 residues. The CDR3, as DNA: TGCAGTGCTTCAGACATCTATGGCTACACCTTC. Residues: CSASDIYGYTF.

This chain joins TRBV12-1 and TRBJ1-5. TRBV12-1 counts as a pseudogene. This CDR3 spans 13 amino acids. The CDR3 DNA follows: TGTGCCAGCAGCTTTGCAGGGAATCAGCCCCAGCATTTT. This gives the protein CASSFAGNQPQHF.

This clone was observed a few times. V is TRBV11-3 and J is TRBJ2-1; 8 nucleotides agree with TRBD2. The CDR3 has 16 amino acids. With V trimmed by 5 bases and J by 6 bases, 12 bases remained unmatched. Germline CDR1 SGHNT, CDR2 YENEEA. CDR3 sequence (DNA): TGTGCCAGCAGCCGGGGGGGCAGGGTAATTAGCAATGAGCAGTTCTTC. This sequence encodes CASSRGGRVISNEQFF.

This chain uses TRBV5-1 with TRBJ2-1; 14 bases align to TRBD2. Germline V CDR1 and CDR2: SGHRS, YFSETQ. Germline trimming cut 4 bases from V and 5 bases from J; bases unmatched to any gene: 2. The CDR3 runs to 15 residues. In nucleotides, the CDR3 is TGCGCCAGCAGCGCGGGACTAGCGGGGGACAATGAGCAGTTCTTC. Amino acid sequence: CASSAGLAGDNEQFF.

This chain uses TRBV9 with TRBJ1-4, with D perhaps TRBD1 (6 bases). The CDR3 sequence is 18 residues long. Germline V gene sequence: CDR1 SGDLS, CDR2 YYNGEE. V was clipped by 3 bases and J by 0 bases, with 18 bases between them. This CDR3 reads CASSAALQQGATNEKLFF. CDR3 bases: TGTGCCAGCAGCGCAGCCCTGCAACAGGGTGCAACTAATGAAAAACTGTTTTTT. Together with reference TRBV9 and TRBJ1-4, the CDR3 gives the full variable domain: DSGVTQTPKHLITATGQRVTLRCSPRSGDLSVYWYQQSLDQGLQFLIQYYNGEERAKGNILERFSAQQFPDLHSELNLSSLELGDSALYFCASSAALQQGATNEKLFFGSGTQLSVL.

The V call is TRBV9, the J call TRBJ2-5; 8 nucleotides agree with TRBD1. The CDR3 loop spans 14 amino acids. J lost 4 bases, V lost 4 bases, and 6 bases had no gene match. Germline CDR1 SGDLS, CDR2 YYNGEE. CDR3 DNA: TGTGCCAGCAGCCCGGGGACAGGAAGAGAGACCCAGTACTTC. Translation: CASSPGTGRETQYF.

V is TRBV6-6 and J is TRBJ2-2; D tentatively reads TRBD1 or TRBD2 (6 bases each). The germline V gene encodes CDR1 MNHNY and CDR2 SVGAGI (reference sequence). The CDR3 extends over 15 amino acids. Trimming took 7 bases from V and 4 from J, leaving 16 bases between them. The CDR3 DNA is TGTGCCAGCACCGATGGGGGGCATGGCACCGGGGAGCTGTTTTTT. Translation: CASTDGGHGTGELFF.

The chain links TRBV10-3 to TRBJ1-2; D uncertain. Looked up from germline, CDR1 is ENHRY and CDR2 is SYGVKD. The CDR3 covers 14 residues. Trimming pared 3 bases from V and 8 bases from J, leaving 16 bases between. The CDR3 sequence: CAISDRQVSGGYTF. The CDR3 nucleotides read TGTGCCATCAGTGATCGTCAAGTAAGTGGCGGCTACACCTTC.

This chain links TRBV19 with TRBJ1-1; no definite D call. The germline V gene encodes CDR1 LNHDA and CDR2 SQIVND (reference sequence). The CDR3 spans 12 residues. Trimming cost V 3 bases and J 8 bases, with 10 bases left between them. CDR3 DNA: TGTGCCAGTAGTATGCCCCGGGGAGAAGCTTTCTTT. The encoded protein is CASSMPRGEAFF. Complete variable domain (other parts from reference TRBV19 and TRBJ1-1): DGGITQSPKYLFRKEGQNVTLSCEQNLNHDAMYWYRQDPGQGLRLIYYSQIVNDFQKGDIAEGYSVSREKKESFPLTVTSAQKNPTAFYLCASSMPRGEAFFGQGTRLTVV.

About this clone: This sample includes further DNA sequences coding for the same CDR3. The CDR3 here is CASSIGTGGGQPQHF. The CDR3 region has the DNA TGTGCCAGTAGTATAGGGACAGGGGGCGGTCAGCCCCAGCATTTT. The V and J genes are TRBV19 and TRBJ1-5; 11 bases fit TRBD1. From germline, CDR1 is LNHDA and CDR2 SQIVND (reference sequence). J gave up 6 bases and V 1 base, and 2 bases lay outside the gene matches. The CDR3 totals 15 residues.

This clone was seen a single time. V usage is TRBV19 and J usage is TRBJ2-5; tentatively, D is TRBD2 (6 bases). Between the trimmed V and J ends, which lost 0 bases and 4 bases, there was a span of 15 bases. Germline V CDR1 and CDR2: LNHDA, SQIVND (reference sequence). The CDR3 spans 16 residues. The CDR3 region is CASSIEWLRGGETQYF. As DNA, the CDR3 is TGTGCCAGTAGTATAGAATGGTTACGGGGAGGAGAGACCCAGTACTTC. The full variable domain, completed using reference TRBV19 and TRBJ2-5, is DGGITQSPKYLFRKEGQNVTLSCEQNLNHDAMYWYRQDPGQGLRLIYYSQIVNDFQKGDIAEGYSVSREKKESFPLTVTSAQKNPTAFYLCASSIEWLRGGETQYFGPGTRLLVL.

This clone is labeled as medium-sized (0.01 to 0.1%). This rearrangement joins TRBV6-1 to TRBJ1-3, with a possible D match to TRBD1 (6 bases). This CDR3 has 15 amino acids. The V end lost 2 bases, the J end lost 4 bases, and 12 bases lay between the germline ends. Germline loops: CDR1 MNHNS, CDR2 SASEGT. CDR3 loop: CASSESLGTGNTIYF. In DNA, the CDR3 is TGTGCCAGCAGTGAATCTCTAGGGACAGGAAACACCATATATTTT.

This chain uses TRBV5-1 with TRBJ2-7, with D unresolved. The V end lost 0 bases, the J end lost 4 bases, and 8 bases lay between the germline ends. Germline lookup yields CDR1 SGHRS and CDR2 YFSETQ. This CDR3 is built from 13 residues. DNA for the CDR3: TGCGCCAGCAGCTTGGGGCACCCATACGAGCAGTACTTC. This translates into CASSLGHPYEQYF.

The sample holds one count of this clone. The DNA for the CDR3 is TGTGCCAGCAGCCGACAGGGGGGAACTGAAGCTTTCTTT. It yields the protein CASSRQGGTEAFF. The J gene is TRBJ1-1, the V gene TRBV2; TRBD1 matches at 9 bases. Germline CDR1 and CDR2: SNHLY and FYNNEI. The CDR3 loop spans 13 amino acids. J was trimmed by 5 bases and V by 6 bases; bases with no gene match: 4.

This clone occurred a few times. V and J are TRBV15 and TRBJ2-1, with D tentatively TRBD2 (5 bases). Germline loops: CDR1 LNHNV, CDR2 YYDKDF (reference sequence). This CDR3 region has 13 residues. V was trimmed by 6 bases and J by 9 bases, leaving 15 bases between them. CDR3 nucleotide sequence: TGTGCCACCAGGAGGACTGGTGTGGGTGAGCAGTTCTTC. Its translation: CATRRTGVGEQFF.

This clone appeared a single time. The rearrangement joins TRBV6-1 to TRBJ2-4, with TRBD2 identical over 10 bases. The CDR3 runs 16 residues. The germline V gene has CDR1 MNHNS and CDR2 SASEGT. V was pared by 0 bases and J by 11 bases, with 10 bases of the junction left unmatched. The CDR3 is CASSEARTLAGAFQYF. Here the CDR3 DNA reads TGTGCCAGCAGTGAAGCGAGGACGCTAGCGGGGGCTTTTCAGTACTTC.

This clone was counted once. The chain joins TRBV18 to TRBJ2-7; 8 bases are shared with TRBD1. The CDR3 is made up of 15 amino acids. Germline V gives CDR1 KGHSH, CDR2 LQKENI. V dropped 8 bases and J dropped 5; count of bases not matched to a gene: 14. The CDR3, as DNA: TGTGCCAGCACCACTACAGGGGGTCAAGTGAACGAGCAGTACTTC. Translation gives CASTTTGGQVNEQYF.